The clone carrying this T cell receptor beta chain was counted once. Its target is unknown. The data originate from a study of T cell responses to AZD1222 COVID-19 vaccine. In the study overall: Second doses were pooled across both intervals (about 4 or about 12 weeks).

Regarding the study as a whole: Two doses of AZD1222 preceded a rise in Spike-specific TCR breadth and depth.

The repertoire was sequenced with immunoSEQ multiplex PCR; TCRdb's copy has only in-frame clones and lacks some. Here the sample spans some 130,000 clones, about nine tenths being singletons. The CDR3 loop spans 15 amino acids. The germline CDR1 and CDR2 sequences are SGHRS and YFSETQ. The trim removed 4 bases at V and 8 bases at J, leaving 9 bases unmatched. The sequence was collected from an adult in good health. Material: peripheral blood, obtained on day 0 of AZD1222 vaccination. The genes are TRBV5-1 and TRBJ1-6; TRBD1 matches at 7 bases. CDR3 nucleotides: TGCGCCAGCAGCGTACAGGGGTCGAAGGATTCACCCCTCCACTTT. As protein: CASSVQGSKDSPLHF.